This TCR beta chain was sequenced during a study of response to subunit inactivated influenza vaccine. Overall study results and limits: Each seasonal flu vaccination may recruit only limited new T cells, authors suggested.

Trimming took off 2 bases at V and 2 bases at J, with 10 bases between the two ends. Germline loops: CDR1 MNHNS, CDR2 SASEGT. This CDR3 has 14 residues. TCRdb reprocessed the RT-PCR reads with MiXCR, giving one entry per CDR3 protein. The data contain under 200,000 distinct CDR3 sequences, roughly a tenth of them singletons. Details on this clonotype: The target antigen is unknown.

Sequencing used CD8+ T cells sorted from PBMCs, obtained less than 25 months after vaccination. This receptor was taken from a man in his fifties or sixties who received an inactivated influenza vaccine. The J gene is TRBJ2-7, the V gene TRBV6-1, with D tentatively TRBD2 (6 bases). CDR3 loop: CASSERGLAYEQYF. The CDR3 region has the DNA TGTGCCAGCAGTGAAAGGGGACTTGCCTACGAGCAGTACTTC.